This T cell receptor beta chain comes out of a study of T cell repertoires in cytomegalovirus infection. Whole-study results and caveats: HLA-C-restricted TCR beta clonotypes specific for CMV led the ex vivo response. Individuals carrying CMV plus the relevant HLA were identified by cumulative frequency of public TCR beta families.

Comment on this clonotype: Its antigen remains unidentified.

From the reads, TCRdb called clonotypes with MiXCR, one entry per CDR3 protein. The data contain roughly 640,000 distinct CDR3 sequences, about 24% of them seen just once; the ten biggest clones take up approximately 8%. The germline V gene encodes CDR1 SGHVS and CDR2 FNYEAQ. The junction had 5 bases not matched to a gene; V was cut back by 5 bases and J by 3 bases. The CDR3 runs 16 residues. Sequenced: CD8+ T cells from PBMCs. The chain joins TRBV7-6 to TRBJ1-4, with 11 bases lining up with TRBD1. The receptor's source is a human donor in good health (CMV status not recorded). Some clones in this sample may be carry-over from other donors' samples. DNA of the CDR3: TGTGCCAGCAGCCCAGGACAGGGGGCGTCTAATGAAAAACTGTTTTTT. Translation gives CASSPGQGASNEKLFF. The entire variable domain, with the rest obtained from reference TRBV7-6 and TRBJ1-4, is as follows: GAGVSQSPRYKVTKRGQDVALRCDPISGHVSLYWYRQALGQGPEFLTYFNYEAQQDKSGLPNDRFSAERPEGSISTLTIQRTEQRDSAMYRCASSPGQGASNEKLFFGSGTQLSVL.